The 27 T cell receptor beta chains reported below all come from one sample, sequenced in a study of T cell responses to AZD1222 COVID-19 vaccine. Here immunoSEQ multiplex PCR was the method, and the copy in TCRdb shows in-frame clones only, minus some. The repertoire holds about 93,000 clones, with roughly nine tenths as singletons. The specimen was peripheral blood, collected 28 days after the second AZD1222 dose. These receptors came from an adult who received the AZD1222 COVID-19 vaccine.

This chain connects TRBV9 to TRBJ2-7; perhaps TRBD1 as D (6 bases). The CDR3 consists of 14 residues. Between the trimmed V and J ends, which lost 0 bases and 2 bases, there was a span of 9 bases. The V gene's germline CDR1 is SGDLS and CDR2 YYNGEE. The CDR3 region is CASSVDREPYEQYF. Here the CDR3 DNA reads TGTGCCAGCAGCGTAGACAGGGAGCCCTACGAGCAGTACTTC.

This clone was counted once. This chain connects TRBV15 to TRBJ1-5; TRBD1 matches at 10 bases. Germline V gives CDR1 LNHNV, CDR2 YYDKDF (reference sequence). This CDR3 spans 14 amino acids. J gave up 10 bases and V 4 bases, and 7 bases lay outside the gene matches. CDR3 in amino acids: CATSTGQGIDPQHF. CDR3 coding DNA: TGTGCCACCAGCACGGGACAGGGGATCGACCCCCAGCATTTT.

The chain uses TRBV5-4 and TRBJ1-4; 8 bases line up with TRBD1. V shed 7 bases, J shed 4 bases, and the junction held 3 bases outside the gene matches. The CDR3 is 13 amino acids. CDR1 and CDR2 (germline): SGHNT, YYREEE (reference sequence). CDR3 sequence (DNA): TGTGCCAGCGGGACAGGCCTTAATGAAAAACTGTTTTTT. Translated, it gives CASGTGLNEKLFF.

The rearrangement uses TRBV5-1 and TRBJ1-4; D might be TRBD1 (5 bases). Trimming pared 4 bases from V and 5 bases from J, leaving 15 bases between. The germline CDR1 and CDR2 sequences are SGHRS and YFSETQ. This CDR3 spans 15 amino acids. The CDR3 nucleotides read TGCGCCAGCAGCCCCGGGACGCCCCGGAATGAAAAACTGTTTTTT. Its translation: CASSPGTPRNEKLFF. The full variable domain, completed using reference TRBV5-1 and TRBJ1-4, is KAGVTQTPRYLIKTRGQQVTLSCSPISGHRSVSWYQQTPGQGLQFLFEYFSETQRNKGNFPGRFSGRQFSNSRSEMNVSTLELGDSALYLCASSPGTPRNEKLFFGSGTQLSVL.

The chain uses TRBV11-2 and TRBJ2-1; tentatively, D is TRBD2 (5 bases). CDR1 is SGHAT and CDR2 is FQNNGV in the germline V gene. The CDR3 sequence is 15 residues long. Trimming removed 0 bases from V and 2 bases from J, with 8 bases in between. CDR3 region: CASSLEASTYNEQFF. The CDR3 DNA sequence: TGTGCCAGCAGCTTAGAGGCTAGCACCTACAATGAGCAGTTCTTC.

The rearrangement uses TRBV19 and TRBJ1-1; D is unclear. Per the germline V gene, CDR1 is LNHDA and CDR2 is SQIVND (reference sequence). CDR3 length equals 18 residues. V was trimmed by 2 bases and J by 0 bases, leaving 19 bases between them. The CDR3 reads CASSIQKPRGKMNTEAFF. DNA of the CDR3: TGTGCCAGTAGTATACAAAAGCCCCGAGGCAAAATGAACACTGAAGCTTTCTTT.

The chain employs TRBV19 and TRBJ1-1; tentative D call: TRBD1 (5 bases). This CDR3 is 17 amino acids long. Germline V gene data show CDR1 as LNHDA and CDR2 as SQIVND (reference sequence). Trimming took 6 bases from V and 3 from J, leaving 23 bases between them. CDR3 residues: CASSHVRSSGRDTEAFF. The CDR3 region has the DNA TGTGCCAGTAGCCACGTCCGGAGTTCAGGGAGGGACACTGAAGCTTTCTTT.

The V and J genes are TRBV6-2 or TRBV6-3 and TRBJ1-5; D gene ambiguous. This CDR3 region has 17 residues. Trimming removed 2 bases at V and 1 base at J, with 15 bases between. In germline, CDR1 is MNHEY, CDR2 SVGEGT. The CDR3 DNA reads TGTGCCAGCAGTTACGGTTCGAAGTTTAGGAGCAATCAGCCCCAGCATTTT. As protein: CASSYGSKFRSNQPQHF.

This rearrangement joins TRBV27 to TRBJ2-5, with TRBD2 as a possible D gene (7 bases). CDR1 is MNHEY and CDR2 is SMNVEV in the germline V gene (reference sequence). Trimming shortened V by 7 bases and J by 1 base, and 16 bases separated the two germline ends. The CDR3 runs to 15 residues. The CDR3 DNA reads TGTGCCAGCACTGAAAGGGAGGGGGGCCAAGAGACCCAGTACTTC. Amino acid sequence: CASTEREGGQETQYF.

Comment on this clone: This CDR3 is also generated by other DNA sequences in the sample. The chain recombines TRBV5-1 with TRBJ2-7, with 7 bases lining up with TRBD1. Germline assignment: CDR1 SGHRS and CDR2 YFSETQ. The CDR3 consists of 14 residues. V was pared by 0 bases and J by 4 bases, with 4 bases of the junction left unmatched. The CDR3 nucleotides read TGCGCCAGCAGCTTGGAACAGGGGAGTTACGAGCAGTACTTC. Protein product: CASSLEQGSYEQYF.

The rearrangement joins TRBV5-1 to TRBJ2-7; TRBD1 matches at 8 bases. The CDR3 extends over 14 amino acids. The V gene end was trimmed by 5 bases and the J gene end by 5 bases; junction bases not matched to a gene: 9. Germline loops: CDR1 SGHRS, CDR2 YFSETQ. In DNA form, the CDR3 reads TGCGCCAGCAGGGTTAGGACAGGGTTCAACGAGCAGTACTTC. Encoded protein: CASRVRTGFNEQYF. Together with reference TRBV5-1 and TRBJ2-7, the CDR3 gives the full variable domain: KAGVTQTPRYLIKTRGQQVTLSCSPISGHRSVSWYQQTPGQGLQFLFEYFSETQRNKGNFPGRFSGRQFSNSRSEMNVSTLELGDSALYLCASRVRTGFNEQYFGPGTRLTVT.

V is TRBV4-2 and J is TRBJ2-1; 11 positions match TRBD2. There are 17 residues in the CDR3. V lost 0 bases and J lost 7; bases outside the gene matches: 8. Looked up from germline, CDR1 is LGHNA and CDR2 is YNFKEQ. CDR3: CASSQDPGTSGLNEQFF. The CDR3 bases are TGTGCCAGCAGCCAAGATCCCGGGACTAGCGGACTAAATGAGCAGTTCTTC.

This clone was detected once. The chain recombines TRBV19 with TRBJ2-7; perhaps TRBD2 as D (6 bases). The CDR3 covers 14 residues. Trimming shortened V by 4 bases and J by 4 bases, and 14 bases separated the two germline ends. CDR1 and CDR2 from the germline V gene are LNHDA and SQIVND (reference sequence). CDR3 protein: CASSTPGLQYEQYF. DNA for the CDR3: TGTGCCAGTAGTACCCCGGGACTCCAATACGAGCAGTACTTC.

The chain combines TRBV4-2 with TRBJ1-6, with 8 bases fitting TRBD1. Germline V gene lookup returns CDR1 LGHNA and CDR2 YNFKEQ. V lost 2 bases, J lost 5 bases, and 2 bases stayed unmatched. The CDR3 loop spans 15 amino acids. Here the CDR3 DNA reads TGTGCCAGCAGCCAATCGACAGGGGATAATTCACCCCTCCACTTT. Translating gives CASSQSTGDNSPLHF.

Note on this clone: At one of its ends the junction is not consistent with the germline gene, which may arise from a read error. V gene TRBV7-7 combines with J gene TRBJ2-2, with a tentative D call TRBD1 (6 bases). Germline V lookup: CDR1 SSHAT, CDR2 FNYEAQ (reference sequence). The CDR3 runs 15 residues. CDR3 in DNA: TGTGCTAGCAGCTTACAGGGTTCGAACACCGGGGAGCTGTTTTTT. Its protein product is CASSLQGSNTGELFF. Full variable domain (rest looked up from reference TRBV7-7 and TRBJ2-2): GAGVSQSPRYKVTKRGQDVTLRCDPISSHATLYWYQQALGQGPEFLTYFNYEAQPDKSGLPSDRFSAERPEGSISTLTIQRTEQRDSAMYRCASSLQGSNTGELFFGEGSRLTVL.

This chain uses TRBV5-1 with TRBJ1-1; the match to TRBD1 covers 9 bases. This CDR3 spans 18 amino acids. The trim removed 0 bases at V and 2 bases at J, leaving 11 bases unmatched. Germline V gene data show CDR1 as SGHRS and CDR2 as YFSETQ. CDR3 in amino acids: CASSLAMGQGWGNTEAFF. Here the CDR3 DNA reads TGCGCCAGCAGCTTGGCCATGGGACAGGGCTGGGGAAACACTGAAGCTTTCTTT.

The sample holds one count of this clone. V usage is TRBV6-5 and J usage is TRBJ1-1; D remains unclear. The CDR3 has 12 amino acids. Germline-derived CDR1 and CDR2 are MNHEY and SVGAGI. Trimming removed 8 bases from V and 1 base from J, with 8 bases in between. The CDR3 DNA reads TGTGCCAGCCTAGGGTGGAACACTGAAGCTTTCTTT. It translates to CASLGWNTEAFF.

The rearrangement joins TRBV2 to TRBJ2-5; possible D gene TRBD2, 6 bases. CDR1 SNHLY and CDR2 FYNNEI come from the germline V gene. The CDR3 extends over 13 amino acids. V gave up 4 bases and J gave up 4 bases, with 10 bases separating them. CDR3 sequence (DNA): TGTGCCAGCAGTGTTACTAGCCGAGAGACCCAGTACTTC. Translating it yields CASSVTSRETQYF.

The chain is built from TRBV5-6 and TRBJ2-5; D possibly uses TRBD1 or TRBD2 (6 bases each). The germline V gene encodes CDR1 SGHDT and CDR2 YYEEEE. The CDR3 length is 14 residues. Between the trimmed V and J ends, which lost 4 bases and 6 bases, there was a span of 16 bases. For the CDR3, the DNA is TGTGCCAGCAGCCCACTCGGGGGCGCGAAGACCCAGTACTTC. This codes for CASSPLGGAKTQYF. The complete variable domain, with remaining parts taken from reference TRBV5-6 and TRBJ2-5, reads DAGVTQSPTHLIKTRGQQVTLRCSPKSGHDTVSWYQQALGQGPQFIFQYYEEEERQRGNFPDRFSGHQFPNYSSELNVNALLLGDSALYLCASSPLGGAKTQYFGPGTRLLVL.

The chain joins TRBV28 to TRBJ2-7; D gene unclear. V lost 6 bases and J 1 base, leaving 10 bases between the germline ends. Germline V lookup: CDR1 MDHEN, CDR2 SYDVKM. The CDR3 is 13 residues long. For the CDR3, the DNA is TGTGCCAGCAGCCTAGGGTCTTCCTACGAGCAGTACTTC. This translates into CASSLGSSYEQYF. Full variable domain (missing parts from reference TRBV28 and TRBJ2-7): DVKVTQSSRYLVKRTGEKVFLECVQDMDHENMFWYRQDPGLGLRLIYFSYDVKMKEKGDIPEGYSVSREKKERFSLILESASTNQTSMYLCASSLGSSYEQYFGPGTRLTVT.

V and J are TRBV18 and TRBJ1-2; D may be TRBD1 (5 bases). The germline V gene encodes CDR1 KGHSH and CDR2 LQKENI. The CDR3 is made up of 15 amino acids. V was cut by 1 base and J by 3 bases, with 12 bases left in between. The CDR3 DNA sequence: TGTGCCAGCTCACCACTCATAGGGGAGGACTATGGCTACACCTTC. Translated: CASSPLIGEDYGYTF.

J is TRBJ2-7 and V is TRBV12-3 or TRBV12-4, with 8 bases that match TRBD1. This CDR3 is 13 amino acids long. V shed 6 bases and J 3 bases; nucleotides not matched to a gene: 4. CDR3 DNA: TGTGCCAGCAGCTGGGACAGGATCTACGAGCAGTACTTC. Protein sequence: CASSWDRIYEQYF.

As DNA, the CDR3 is TGTGCCTGGATGGCGCGGGGCTACGAGCAGTACTTC. It yields the protein CAWMARGYEQYF. This chain joins TRBV30 and TRBJ2-7, with D possibly being TRBD2 (6 bases). V lost 4 bases and J 3 bases, leaving 10 bases between the germline ends. The CDR3 covers 12 residues. CDR1 is GTSNPN and CDR2 is SVGIG in the germline V gene (reference sequence).

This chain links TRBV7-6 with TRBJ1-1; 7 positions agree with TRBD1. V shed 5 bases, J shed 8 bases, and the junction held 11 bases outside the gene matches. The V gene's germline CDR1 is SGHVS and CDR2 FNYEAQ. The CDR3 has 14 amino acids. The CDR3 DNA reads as TGTGCCAGCAGCCTATCCGACAGGGCGTACGAAGCTTTCTTT. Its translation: CASSLSDRAYEAFF.

The CDR3 reads CASSKMGLAGEEQYF. The CDR3 coding sequence is TGCGCCAGCAGCAAAATGGGACTAGCGGGAGAGGAGCAGTACTTC. V and J are TRBV5-1 and TRBJ2-7; 14 bases map to TRBD2. The CDR3 has 15 residues. The trim removed 4 bases at V and 7 bases at J, leaving 7 bases unmatched. The V gene's germline CDR1 is SGHRS and CDR2 YFSETQ.

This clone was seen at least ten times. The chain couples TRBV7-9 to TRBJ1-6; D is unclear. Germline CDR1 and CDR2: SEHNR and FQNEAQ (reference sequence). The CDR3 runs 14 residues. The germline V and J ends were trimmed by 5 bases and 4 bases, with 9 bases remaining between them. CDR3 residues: CASSPSLYNSPLHF. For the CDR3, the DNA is TGTGCCAGCAGCCCGAGTCTGTATAATTCACCCCTCCACTTT.

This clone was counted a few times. Here the CDR3 reads CASSTGTVGSPLHF. The CDR3, as DNA: TGTGCCAGCAGCACCGGGACAGTGGGATCACCCCTCCACTTT. The gene calls are TRBV7-3 and TRBJ1-6, with 7 bases identical to TRBD1. V gave up 5 bases and J gave up 10 bases; unmatched junction bases: 8. The length of the CDR3 is 14 residues. The V gene's germline CDR1 is SGHTA and CDR2 FQGTGA.